The clone carrying this TCR beta chain occurred a few times. Its antigen is unidentified. V lost 1 base to trimming and J lost 3 bases; unmatched junction nucleotides: 5. Germline lookup yields CDR1 GTSNPN and CDR2 SVGIG (reference sequence). The CDR3 extends over 14 amino acids. The sample comes from a study of CD4 T cells in relation to SARS-CoV-2 and coronaviruses. Background on the study: TCR beta CDR3s were sequenced after 10-day antigen culture of PBMCs. The negative reference was HIV-1 Nef peptide pool or peptide-free culture.

Unexposed donor CD4+ T cells date from about 2011-2018, before the COVID-19 pandemic. After roughly 9 days of culture, CD4+ T cells were isolated. Data came from immunoSEQ multiplex PCR; TCRdb stores just in-frame clones and leaves some out. Of about 26,000 clones detected, 77% appear once; the ten largest clones hold 15% to 20%. The chain recombines TRBV30 with TRBJ2-7; 8 bases are shared with TRBD1. What was sequenced was CD4+ T cells from PBMCs, cultured in vitro. This clonotype was obtained from a human donor in good health. The CDR3 loop reads CAWSAGTGSYEQYF. In DNA form, the CDR3 reads TGTGCCTGGAGTGCCGGGACAGGAAGCTACGAGCAGTACTTC.